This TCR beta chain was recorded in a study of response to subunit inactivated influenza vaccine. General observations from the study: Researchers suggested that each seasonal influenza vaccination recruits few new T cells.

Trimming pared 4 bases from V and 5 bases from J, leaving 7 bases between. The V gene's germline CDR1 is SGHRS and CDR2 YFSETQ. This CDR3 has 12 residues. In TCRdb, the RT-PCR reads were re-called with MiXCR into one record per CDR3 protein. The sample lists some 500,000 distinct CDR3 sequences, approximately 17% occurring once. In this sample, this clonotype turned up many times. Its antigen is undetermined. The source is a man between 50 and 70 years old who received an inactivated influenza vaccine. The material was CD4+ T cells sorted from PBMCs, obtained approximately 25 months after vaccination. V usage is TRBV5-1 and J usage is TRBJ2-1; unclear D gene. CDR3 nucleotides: TGCGCCAGCAGCCGGCCGGACAATGAGCAGTTCTTC. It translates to CASSRPDNEQFF. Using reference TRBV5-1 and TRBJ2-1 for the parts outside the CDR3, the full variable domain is KAGVTQTPRYLIKTRGQQVTLSCSPISGHRSVSWYQQTPGQGLQFLFEYFSETQRNKGNFPGRFSGRQFSNSRSEMNVSTLELGDSALYLCASSRPDNEQFFGPGTRLTVL.